Reported below is one TCR beta chain. Its target is unknown. The CDR3 loop spans 15 amino acids. The V gene end was trimmed by 4 bases and the J gene end by 4 bases; junction bases not matched to a gene: 6. Per the germline V gene, CDR1 is SGHAT and CDR2 is FQNNGV. In TCRdb, the reads were re-called with MiXCR into one record per CDR3 protein. This table holds 110,000 or so distinct CDR3 sequences, about 33% found once. These data are taken from a study of T cell repertoires in cytomegalovirus infection. Study-level background: Researchers turned to recently identified HLA-C-restricted CMV epitopes as well as well-studied HLA-B-restricted ones. In public TCR beta signatures, there were indications of both CMV infection and matching HLA type. Study-wide results and caveats: Summed frequency of shared TCR beta families picked out CMV carriers who also had the relevant HLA. Clonotypes of TCR beta that were HLA-C-restricted and CMV-specific dominated the ex vivo response.

The sample here was CD8+ T cells from cultured PBMCs, taken from culture after CMV antigen stimulation. This clonotype was sampled from a human donor in good health (CMV status not recorded). Some clones in this sample may be carry-over from other donors' samples. The J gene is TRBJ2-3, the V gene TRBV11-2, with 9 bases identical to TRBD2. The CDR3 bases are TGTGCCAGCAGCTCCGGGACTAGCTCAGCAGATACGCAGTATTTT. This translates into CASSSGTSSADTQYF. The entire variable domain, with the rest obtained from reference TRBV11-2 and TRBJ2-3, is as follows: EAGVAQSPRYKIIEKRQSVAFWCNPISGHATLYWYQQILGQGPKLLIQFQNNGVVDDSQLPKDRFSAERLKGVDSTLKIQPAKLEDSAVYLCASSSGTSSADTQYFGPGTRLTVL.